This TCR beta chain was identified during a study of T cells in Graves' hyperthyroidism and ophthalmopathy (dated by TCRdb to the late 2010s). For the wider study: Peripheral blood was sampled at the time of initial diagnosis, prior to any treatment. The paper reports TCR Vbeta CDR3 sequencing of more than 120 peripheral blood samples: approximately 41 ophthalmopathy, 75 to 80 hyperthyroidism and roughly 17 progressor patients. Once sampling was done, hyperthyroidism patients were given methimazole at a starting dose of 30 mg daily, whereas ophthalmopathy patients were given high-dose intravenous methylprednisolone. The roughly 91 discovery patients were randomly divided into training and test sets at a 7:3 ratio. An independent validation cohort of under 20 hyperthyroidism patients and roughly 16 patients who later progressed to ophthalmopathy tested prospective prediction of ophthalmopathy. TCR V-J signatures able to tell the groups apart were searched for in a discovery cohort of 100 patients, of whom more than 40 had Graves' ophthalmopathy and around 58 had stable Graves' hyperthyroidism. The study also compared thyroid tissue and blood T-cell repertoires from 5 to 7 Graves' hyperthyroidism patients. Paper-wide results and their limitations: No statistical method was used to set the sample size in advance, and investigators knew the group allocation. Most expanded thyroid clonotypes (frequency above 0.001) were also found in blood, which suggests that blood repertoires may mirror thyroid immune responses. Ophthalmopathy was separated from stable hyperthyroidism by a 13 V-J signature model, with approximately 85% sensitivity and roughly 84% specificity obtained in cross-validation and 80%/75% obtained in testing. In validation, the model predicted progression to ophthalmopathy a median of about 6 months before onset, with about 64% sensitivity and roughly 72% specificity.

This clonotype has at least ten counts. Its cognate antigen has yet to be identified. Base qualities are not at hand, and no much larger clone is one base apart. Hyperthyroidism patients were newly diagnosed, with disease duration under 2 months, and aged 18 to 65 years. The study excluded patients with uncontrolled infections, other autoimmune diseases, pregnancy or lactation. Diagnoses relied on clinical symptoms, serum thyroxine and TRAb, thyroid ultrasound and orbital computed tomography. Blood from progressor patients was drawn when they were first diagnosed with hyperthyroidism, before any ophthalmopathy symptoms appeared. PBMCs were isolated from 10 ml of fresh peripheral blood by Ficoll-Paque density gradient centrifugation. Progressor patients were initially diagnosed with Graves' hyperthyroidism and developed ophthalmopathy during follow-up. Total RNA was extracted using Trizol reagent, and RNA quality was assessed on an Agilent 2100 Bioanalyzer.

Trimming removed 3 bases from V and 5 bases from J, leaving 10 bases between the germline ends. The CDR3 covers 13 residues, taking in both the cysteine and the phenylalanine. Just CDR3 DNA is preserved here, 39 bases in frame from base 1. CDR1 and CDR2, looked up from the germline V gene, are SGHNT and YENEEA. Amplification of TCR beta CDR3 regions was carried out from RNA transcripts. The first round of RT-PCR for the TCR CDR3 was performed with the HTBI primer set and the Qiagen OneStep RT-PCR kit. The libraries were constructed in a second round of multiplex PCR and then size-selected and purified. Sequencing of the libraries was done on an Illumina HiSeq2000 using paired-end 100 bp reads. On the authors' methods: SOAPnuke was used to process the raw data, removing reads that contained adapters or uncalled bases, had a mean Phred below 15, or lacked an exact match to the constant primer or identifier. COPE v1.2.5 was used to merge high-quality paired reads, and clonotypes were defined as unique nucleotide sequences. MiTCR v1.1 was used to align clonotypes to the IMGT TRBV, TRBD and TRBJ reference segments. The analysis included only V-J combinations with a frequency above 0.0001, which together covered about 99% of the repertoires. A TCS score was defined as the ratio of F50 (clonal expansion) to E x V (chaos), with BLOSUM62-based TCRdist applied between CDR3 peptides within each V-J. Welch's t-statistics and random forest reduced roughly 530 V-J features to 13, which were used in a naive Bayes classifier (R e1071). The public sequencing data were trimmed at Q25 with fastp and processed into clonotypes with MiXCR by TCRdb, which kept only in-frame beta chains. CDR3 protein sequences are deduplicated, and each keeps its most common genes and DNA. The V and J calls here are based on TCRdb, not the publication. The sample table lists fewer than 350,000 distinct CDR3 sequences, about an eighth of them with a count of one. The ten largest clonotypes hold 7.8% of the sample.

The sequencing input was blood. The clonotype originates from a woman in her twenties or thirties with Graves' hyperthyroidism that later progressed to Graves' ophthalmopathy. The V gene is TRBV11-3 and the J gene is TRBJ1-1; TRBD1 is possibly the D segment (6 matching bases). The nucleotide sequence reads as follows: TGTGCCAGCAGCTTGGACAGTTGGACTGAAGCTTTCTTT. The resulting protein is CASSLDSWTEAFF. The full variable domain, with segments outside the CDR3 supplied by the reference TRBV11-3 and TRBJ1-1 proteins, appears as EAGVVQSPRYKIIEKKQPVAFWCNPISGHNTLYWYLQNLGQGPELLIRYENEEAVDDSQLPKDRFSAERLKGVDSTLKIQPAELGDSAVYLCASSLDSWTEAFFGQGTRLTVV.